This TCR beta chain was retrieved from a study of cytomegalovirus exposure and HLA in healthy donors. Findings and caveats of the study: Reports indicate that TCR beta sequences accurately predicted the HLA-A and HLA-B alleles of most subjects. Cytomegalovirus association was assigned to approximately 160 TCR beta chains. A cluster of highly shared sequence variants was likely a sequencing artifact.

CDR1 SGHNT and CDR2 YYREEE come from the germline V gene (reference sequence). V shed 3 bases and J 5 bases; nucleotides not matched to a gene: 1. The CDR3 spans 13 residues. The PCR ran on 60 Vbeta and 13 Jbeta primers. Produced via immunoSEQ multiplex PCR; TCRdb's table is partial and in-frame only. This sample has 90,000 to 150,000 clones, with 60% to 85% found just once. About this clone: Antigen specificity is unknown.

The chain has TRBV5-4 and TRBJ1-5; 8 nucleotides match TRBD1. The sequence was obtained from a woman aged 40 to 49 in good health and CMV-seropositive. The specimen was PBMCs. CDR3 bases: TGTGCCAGCAGCTCGACAGGGGATCAGCCCCAGCATTTT. Amino acid sequence: CASSSTGDQPQHF.